Given below is one T cell receptor (beta chain) in context. This table comes from immunoSEQ multiplex PCR, and its TCRdb copy is limited to in-frame clones, with some not included. The profile shows roughly 26,000 clones, 80% to 90% of them singletons. The data were obtained in a study of siplizumab effects on memory and regulatory T cells. The CDR3 covers 15 residues. CDR1 and CDR2 from the germline V gene are SGHRS and YFSETQ. V was clipped by 4 bases and J by 2 bases, with 13 bases between them. This receptor was obtained from a human donor in good health. The chain carries TRBV5-1 and TRBJ1-5; TRBD1 might be the D (6 bases). Material for sequencing was memory CD4+ T cells sorted from blood. Written as DNA, the CDR3 is TGCGCCAGCAGCGTGACAGGTTCGCGCAATCAGCCCCAGCATTTT. This translates into CASSVTGSRNQPQHF.